This TCR beta chain was observed in a study of T cell repertoires in cytomegalovirus infection. Study overall: Through public TCR beta signatures, both CMV infection and matching HLA type were indicated. Study observations and caveats: HLA-C-restricted CMV-specific TCR beta clonotypes prevailed in the ex vivo response. Carriers of CMV and the relevant HLA type were discriminated by public TCR beta frequency.

TCRdb reprocessed the reads via MiXCR and lists one record per CDR3 protein. In the table there are 150,000 to 200,000 distinct CDR3 sequences, around 14% of which are singletons. This clonotype came up a few times. Its antigen is not known. CDR1 is SGDLS, CDR2 YYNGEE, per germline. With 2 bases clipped from V and 3 bases from J, the junction kept 3 bases outside the gene matches. This CDR3 is 15 amino acids long. Sequencing used PBMCs. V gene TRBV9 combines with J gene TRBJ2-5; TRBD2 matches 11 bases. The TCR was taken from a human donor in good health (CMV status not recorded). Some clones in this sample may be carry-over from other donors' samples. The CDR3 spells CASSVGTSGEETQYF. DNA for the CDR3: TGTGCCAGCAGCGTCGGGACTAGCGGCGAAGAGACCCAGTACTTC.